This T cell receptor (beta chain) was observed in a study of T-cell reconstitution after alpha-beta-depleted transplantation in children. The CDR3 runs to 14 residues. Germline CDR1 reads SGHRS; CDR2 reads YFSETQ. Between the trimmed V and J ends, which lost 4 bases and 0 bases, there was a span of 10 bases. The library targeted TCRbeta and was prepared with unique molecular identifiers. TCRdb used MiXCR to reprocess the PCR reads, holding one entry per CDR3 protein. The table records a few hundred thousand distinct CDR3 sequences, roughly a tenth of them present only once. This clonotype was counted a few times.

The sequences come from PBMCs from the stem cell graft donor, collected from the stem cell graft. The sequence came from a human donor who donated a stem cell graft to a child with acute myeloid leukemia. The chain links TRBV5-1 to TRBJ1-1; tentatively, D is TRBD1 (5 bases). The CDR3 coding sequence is TGCGCCAGCAGCCAGGACATGTTGAACACTGAAGCTTTCTTT. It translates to CASSQDMLNTEAFF.